This T cell receptor (beta chain) was identified during a study of yellow fever vaccine responses in identical twins. Study-wide results and limits: Twins reportedly appeared to share part of their vaccine T cell response while keeping part individual.

As concerns this clonotype: The antigen remains unidentified.

In TCRdb, the RT-PCR reads were re-called with MiXCR into one record per CDR3 protein. Here the sample spans around 13,000 distinct CDR3 sequences, less than 85% being singletons. This material consisted of T cells from blood (PBMCs), unsorted or a sorted subset (not recorded which), taken before or after yellow fever vaccination (not recorded which). The source of this sequence is a woman between 18 and 29 years old who received the yellow fever vaccine.

CDR3 nucleotide sequence: TGTGCCAGCAGCTTACTTGCGGTCCTTAGCACAGATACGCAGTATTTT. It is translated as CASSLLAVLSTDTQYF. V is TRBV11-1 and J is TRBJ2-3; unclear D gene. The V end was cut by 2 bases, the J end by 0 bases, with 12 bases between. The germline CDR1 and CDR2 sequences are SGHAT and FQDESV (reference sequence). The CDR3 is 16 amino acids.